This record looks at one TCR beta chain sequence and its context. The antigen is undetermined. The entry originates in a study of chemoradiotherapy in HPV16-positive cancers. Sequenced by immunoSEQ multiplex PCR; TCRdb stores in-frame clones only, minus some. The table records just over 15,000 clones, 60% to 80% of them present only once. Deletions cut 6 bases from V and 8 bases from J, with 11 bases between. The CDR3 sequence is 12 residues long. Looked up from germline, CDR1 is MNHEY and CDR2 is SVGAGI. Study-level results: Non-HPV-specific T cells did not expand in tumors during treatment, whereas candidate HPV-specific clones and E7-related motifs did. Functional assays defining HPV-specific T cells used only a couple of HPV16-positive patients.

This sample was obtained from a patient who underwent chemoradiotherapy. The gene calls are TRBV6-5 and TRBJ1-5; D is perhaps TRBD1 (6 bases). This receptor was obtained from a human donor with HPV-associated anogenital cancer. CDR3 loop: CASSTPGEPQHF. The CDR3 region has the DNA TGTGCCAGCAGCACACCAGGGGAGCCCCAGCATTTT.